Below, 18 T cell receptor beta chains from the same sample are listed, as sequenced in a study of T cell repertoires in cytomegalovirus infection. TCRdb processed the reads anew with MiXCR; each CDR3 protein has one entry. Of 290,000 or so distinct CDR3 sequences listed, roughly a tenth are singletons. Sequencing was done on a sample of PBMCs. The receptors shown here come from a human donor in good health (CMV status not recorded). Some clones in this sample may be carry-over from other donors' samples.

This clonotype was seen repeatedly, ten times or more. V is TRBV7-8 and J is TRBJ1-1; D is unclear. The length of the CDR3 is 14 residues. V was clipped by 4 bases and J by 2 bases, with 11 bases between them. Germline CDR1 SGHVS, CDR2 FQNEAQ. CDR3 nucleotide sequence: TGTGCCAGCAGCTACAGCCTACCTAACACTGAAGCTTTCTTT. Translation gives CASSYSLPNTEAFF.

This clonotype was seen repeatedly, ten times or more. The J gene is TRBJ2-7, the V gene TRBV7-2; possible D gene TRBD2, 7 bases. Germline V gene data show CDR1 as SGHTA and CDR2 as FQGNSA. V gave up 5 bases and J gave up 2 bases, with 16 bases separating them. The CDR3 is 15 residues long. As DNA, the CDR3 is TGTGCCAGCAGCCGAGGTGGGAGGGGGGCCTACGAGCAGTACTTC. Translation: CASSRGGRGAYEQYF.

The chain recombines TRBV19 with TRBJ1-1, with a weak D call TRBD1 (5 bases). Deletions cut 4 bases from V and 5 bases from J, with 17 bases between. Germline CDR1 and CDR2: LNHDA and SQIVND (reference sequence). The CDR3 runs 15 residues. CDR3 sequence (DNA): TGTGCCAGTAGTAGTGGTCGGCAGGGTGAAACTGAAGCTTTCTTT. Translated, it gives CASSSGRQGETEAFF.

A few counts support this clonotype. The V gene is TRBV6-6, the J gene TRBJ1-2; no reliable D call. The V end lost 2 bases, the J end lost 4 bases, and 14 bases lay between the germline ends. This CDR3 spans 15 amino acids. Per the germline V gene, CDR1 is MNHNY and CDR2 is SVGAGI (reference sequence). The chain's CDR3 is CASSYPGNEFYGYTF. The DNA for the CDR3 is TGTGCCAGCAGTTACCCAGGAAACGAATTCTATGGCTACACCTTC.

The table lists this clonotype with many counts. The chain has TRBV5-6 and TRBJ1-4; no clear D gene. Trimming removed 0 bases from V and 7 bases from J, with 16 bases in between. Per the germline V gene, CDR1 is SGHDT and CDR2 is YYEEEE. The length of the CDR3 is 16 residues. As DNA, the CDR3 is TGTGCCAGCAGCTTGGGGCCGACCCAAACGGGTGAAAAACTGTTTTTT. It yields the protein CASSLGPTQTGEKLFF. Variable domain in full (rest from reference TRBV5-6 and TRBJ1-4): DAGVTQSPTHLIKTRGQQVTLRCSPKSGHDTVSWYQQALGQGPQFIFQYYEEEERQRGNFPDRFSGHQFPNYSSELNVNALLLGDSALYLCASSLGPTQTGEKLFFGSGTQLSVL.

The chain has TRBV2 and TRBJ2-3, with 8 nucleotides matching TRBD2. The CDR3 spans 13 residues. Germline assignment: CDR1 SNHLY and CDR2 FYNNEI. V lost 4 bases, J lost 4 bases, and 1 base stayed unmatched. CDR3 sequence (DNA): TGTGCCAGCAGTGCGGGGGGGGCAGATACGCAGTATTTT. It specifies CASSAGGADTQYF.

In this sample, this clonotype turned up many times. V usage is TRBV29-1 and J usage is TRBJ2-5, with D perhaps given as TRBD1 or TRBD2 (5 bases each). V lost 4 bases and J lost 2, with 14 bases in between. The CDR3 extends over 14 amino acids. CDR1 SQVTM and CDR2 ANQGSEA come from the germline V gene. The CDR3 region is CSVVVPGRQETQYF. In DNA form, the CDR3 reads TGCAGCGTTGTCGTACCAGGGAGACAAGAGACCCAGTACTTC.

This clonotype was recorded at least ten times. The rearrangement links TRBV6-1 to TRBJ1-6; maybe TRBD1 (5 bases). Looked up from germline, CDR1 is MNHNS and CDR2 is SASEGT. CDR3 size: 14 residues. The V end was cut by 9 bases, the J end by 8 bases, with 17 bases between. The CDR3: CASTEDTFYSPLHF. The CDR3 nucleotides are TGTGCCAGTACCGAGGACACCTTTTATTCACCCCTCCACTTT.

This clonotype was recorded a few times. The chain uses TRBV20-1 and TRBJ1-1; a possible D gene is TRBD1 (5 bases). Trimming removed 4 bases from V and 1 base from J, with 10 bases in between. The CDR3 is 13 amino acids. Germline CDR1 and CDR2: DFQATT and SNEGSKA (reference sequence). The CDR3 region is CSAIGTENTEAFF. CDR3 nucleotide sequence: TGCAGTGCTATCGGGACGGAGAACACTGAAGCTTTCTTT.

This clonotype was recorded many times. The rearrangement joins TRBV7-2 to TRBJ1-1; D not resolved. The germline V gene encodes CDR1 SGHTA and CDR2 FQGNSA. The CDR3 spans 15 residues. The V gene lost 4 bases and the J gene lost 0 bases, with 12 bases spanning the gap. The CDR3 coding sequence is TGTGCCAGCAGCTCCGGCCCGACTATGAACACTGAAGCTTTCTTT. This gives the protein CASSSGPTMNTEAFF. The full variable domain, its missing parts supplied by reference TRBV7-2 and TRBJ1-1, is GAGVSQSPSNKVTEKGKDVELRCDPISGHTALYWYRQSLGQGLEFLIYFQGNSAPDKSGLPSDRFSAERTGGSVSTLTIQRTQQEDSAVYLCASSSGPTMNTEAFFGQGTRLTVV.

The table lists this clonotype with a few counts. The CDR3 region is CASSLAPGGAGFIETQYF. In DNA, the CDR3 is TGTGCCAGCAGTTTAGCGCCAGGGGGAGCGGGGTTCATCGAGACCCAGTACTTC. This rearrangement joins TRBV28 to TRBJ2-5, with D tentatively TRBD1 or TRBD2 (7 bases each). CDR3 size: 18 residues. The germline gives CDR1 MDHEN, CDR2 SYDVKM. The ends were cut back, 2 bases at V and 5 bases at J, with 24 bases in the middle.

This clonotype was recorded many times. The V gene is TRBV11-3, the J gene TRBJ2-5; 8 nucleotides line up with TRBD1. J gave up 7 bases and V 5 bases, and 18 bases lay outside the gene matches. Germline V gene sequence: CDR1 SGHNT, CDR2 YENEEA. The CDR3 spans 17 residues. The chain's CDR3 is CASSPSPGTGRVGTQYF. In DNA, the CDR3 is TGTGCCAGCAGCCCGAGCCCCGGGACAGGTCGGGTCGGGACCCAGTACTTC.

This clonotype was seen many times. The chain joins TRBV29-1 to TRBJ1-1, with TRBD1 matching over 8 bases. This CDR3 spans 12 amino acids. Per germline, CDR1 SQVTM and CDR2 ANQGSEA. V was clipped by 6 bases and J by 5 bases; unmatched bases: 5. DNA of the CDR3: TGCAGCGTAGCCCGACAGGGGACTGAAGCTTTCTTT. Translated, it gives CSVARQGTEAFF.

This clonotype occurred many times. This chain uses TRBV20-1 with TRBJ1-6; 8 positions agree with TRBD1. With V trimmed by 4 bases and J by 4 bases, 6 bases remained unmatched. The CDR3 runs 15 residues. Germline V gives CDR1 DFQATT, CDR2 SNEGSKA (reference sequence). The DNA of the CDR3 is TGCAGTGCTATCCCGACAGGGGAATATAATTCACCCCTCCACTTT. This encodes CSAIPTGEYNSPLHF.

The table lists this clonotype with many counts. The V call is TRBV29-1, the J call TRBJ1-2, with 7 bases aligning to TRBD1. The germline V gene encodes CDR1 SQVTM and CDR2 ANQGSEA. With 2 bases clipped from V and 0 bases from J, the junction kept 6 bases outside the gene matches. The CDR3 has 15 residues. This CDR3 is CSVEYGTETNYGYTF. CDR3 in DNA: TGCAGCGTTGAATATGGGACAGAGACTAACTATGGCTACACCTTC.

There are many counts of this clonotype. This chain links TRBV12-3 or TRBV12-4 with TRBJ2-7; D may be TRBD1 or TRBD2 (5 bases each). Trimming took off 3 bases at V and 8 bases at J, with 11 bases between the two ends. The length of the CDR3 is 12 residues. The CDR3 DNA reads TGTGCCAGCAGTTTGGGTGAGGGGAAGCAGTACGTC. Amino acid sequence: CASSLGEGKQYV.

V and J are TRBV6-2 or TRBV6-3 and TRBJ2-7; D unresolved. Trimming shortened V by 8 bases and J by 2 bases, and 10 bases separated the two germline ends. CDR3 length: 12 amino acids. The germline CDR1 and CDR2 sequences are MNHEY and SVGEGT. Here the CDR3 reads CASGSSTYEQYV. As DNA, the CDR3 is TGTGCCAGCGGATCTTCCACCTACGAGCAGTACGTC.

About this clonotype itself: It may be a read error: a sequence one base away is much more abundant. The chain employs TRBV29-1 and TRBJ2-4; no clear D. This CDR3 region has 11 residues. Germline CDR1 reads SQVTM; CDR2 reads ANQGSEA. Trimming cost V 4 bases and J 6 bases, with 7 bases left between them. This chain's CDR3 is CSVVQINIQYF. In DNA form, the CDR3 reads TGCAGCGTTGTGCAGATAAACATTCAGTACTTC.